Listed below are T cell receptor beta chains from one sample, sequenced in a study of vaccination effects on CD4 cells after COVID-19. For these receptors, no antigen is known. Sequencing used immunoSEQ multiplex PCR; TCRdb keeps in-frame clones, though not all of them. The sample lists 40,000 to 55,000 clones; over 60% were seen once. The sequenced sample was CD4+ T cells from PBMCs cultured without peptide, obtained after COVID-19 vaccination. The receptors here all came from a human donor who had a prior SARS-CoV-2 infection. The CDR3 runs from the conserved cysteine through the conserved F or W. Each record gives: clone size, D gene, J gene, V gene, CDR3 DNA, CDR3 protein. D genes are given only for firm matches. Rows give clone size only sometimes, using once, few, many, or a class for an expanded clone.

>NA|NA|TRBJ2-2|TRBV10-3
TGTGCCATCAGTGCAGATAATACCGGGGAGCTGTTTTTT
CAISADNTGELFF
>once|TRBD1|TRBJ2-6|TRBV12-5
TGTGCTAGTGGTCCAAATCCGGGACAGGGTTTATCTGGGGCCAACGTCCTGACTTTC
CASGPNPGQGLSGANVLTF
>NA|TRBD2|TRBJ2-1|TRBV3-1/TRBV3-2
TGTGCCAGCAGCCAAGATGAACTAGCGGGGCGAAGGGAGCAGTTCTTC
CASSQDELAGRREQFF
>NA|NA|TRBJ1-2|TRBV4-2
TGTGCCAGCAGCCAGAACGGGCTAGGGGGAAACTATGGCTACACCTTC
CASSQNGLGGNYGYTF
>NA|NA|TRBJ2-5|TRBV2
TGTGCCAGCAGTATCGACAGGTACCAAGAGACCCAGTACTTC
CASSIDRYQETQYF
>NA|NA|TRBJ1-5|TRBV1
TGCACCAGCAGCCAAGATCCGCGGCCCTGTATATTCGGTCAGCCCCAGCATTTT
CTSSQDPRPCIFGQPQHF
>NA|NA|TRBJ1-4|TRBV30
TGTGCCTGTATGGCCAGGCTTAATGAAAAACTGTTTTTT
CACMARLNEKLFF
>few|NA|TRBJ2-7|TRBV2
TGTGCCAGCGCTCAAACTAGGGAGCAGTACTTC
CASAQTREQYF
>NA|NA|TRBJ2-5|TRBV7-3
TGTGCCAGCAGCTCCATGGGGACACCCCAAGAGACCCAGTACTTC
CASSSMGTPQETQYF
>few|NA|TRBJ2-7|TRBV3-1/TRBV3-2
TGTGCCAGCAGCCAGGTCCCGGGACTCAAGCTCAGGGTTAGCTACGAGCAGTACTTC
CASSQVPGLKLRVSYEQYF
>once|NA|TRBJ1-4|TRBV12-5
TGTGCTAGTGGTTTGACATGGACATCCGCAACTAATGAAAAACTGTTTTTT
CASGLTWTSATNEKLFF
>NA|NA|TRBJ2-3|TRBV2
TGTGCCAGCTCTAGCGCCCTCGCAGATACGCAGTATTTT
CASSSALADTQYF
>NA|NA|TRBJ2-3|TRBV7-2
TGTGCCAGCAGCCCGAGGCGGGACACAGATACGCAGTATTTT
CASSPRRDTDTQYF
>NA|NA|TRBJ1-6|TRBV6-5
TGTGCCAGCAGTTACGATTTGATGTCACCCCTCCACTTT
CASSYDLMSPLHF
>NA|NA|TRBJ1-2|TRBV20-1
TGCAGTGCTAGAAATCCCGGTGGCTACACCTTC
CSARNPGGYTF
>NA|NA|TRBJ2-7|TRBV9
TGTGCCAGGCGTGGTCCGTGTTTCTGGCCCCAGGATTGGGAGCAGTACTTC
CARRGPCFWPQDWEQYF
>NA|NA|TRBJ2-3|TRBV3-1/TRBV3-2
TGTGCCAGCGCGAGAGGGGGGGCAGATACGCAGTATTTT
CASARGGADTQYF
>NA|NA|TRBJ2-2|TRBV7-9
TGTGCCAGCAGCCCTCTGGCACACACCGGGGAGCTGTTTTTT
CASSPLAHTGELFF
>NA|NA|TRBJ1-4|TRBV5-4
TGTGCCAGCAGCTCCAGACCGGGGAGCGTGGGAGAAAAACTGTTTTTT
CASSSRPGSVGEKLFF
>NA|NA|TRBJ1-2|TRBV4-1
TGCGCCAGCAGCCAGGGAAGAGGGGGGCCAACTAACTATGGCTACACCTTC
CASSQGRGGPTNYGYTF
>NA|NA|TRBJ2-3|TRBV10-3
TGTGCCATCAGTGGGACTAGCACAGATACGCAGTATTTT
CAISGTSTDTQYF
>NA|NA|TRBJ2-3|TRBV3-1/TRBV3-2
TGTGCCAGCAGCCAGGAGGGGATCACAGATACGCAGTATTTT
CASSQEGITDTQYF
>once|TRBD2|TRBJ2-7|TRBV30
TGTGCCTGGAGAGTTGGCGGGGGAGGCGAGCAGTACTTC
CAWRVGGGGEQYF
>NA|NA|TRBJ1-2|TRBV28
TGTGCCAGCAGTTTCAGCAGAGATCCCTCCCGGTTTCTTGGCTACACCTTC
CASSFSRDPSRFLGYTF
>NA|NA|TRBJ1-6|TRBV19
TGTGCCAGTAGTACAGGGCATGGCTCACCCCTCCACTTT
CASSTGHGSPLHF
>NA|NA|TRBJ2-5|TRBV7-2
TGTGCCAGCAGCTTCATACAAGAGACCCAGTACTTC
CASSFIQETQYF
>NA|NA|TRBJ2-1|TRBV4-1
TGCGCCAGCAGCCATAAGAAAGCACCTGAAACCTACAATGAGCAGTTCTTC
CASSHKKAPETYNEQFF
>NA|TRBD2|TRBJ2-1|TRBV29-1
TGCAGCGTTGTTGGGGGGACTAGCGGGAGTATAACGTACAATGAGCAGTTCTTC
CSVVGGTSGSITYNEQFF
>NA|NA|TRBJ2-2|TRBV28
TGTGTTACAAACAACGGCGGGGAGCTGTTTTTT
CVTNNGGELFF
>NA|TRBD2|TRBJ2-7|TRBV6-1
TGTGCCAGCAGAACAGGAGCGGGGAGCTCCTACGAGCAGTACTTC
CASRTGAGSSYEQYF
>once|TRBD2|TRBJ2-1|TRBV3-1/TRBV3-2
TGTGCCAGCAGCCAAGATGGACTAGCGGGGGGGTCCTACAATGAGCAGTTCTTC
CASSQDGLAGGSYNEQFF
>NA|NA|TRBJ2-6|TRBV29-1
TGCAGCGTTGGAGGCAGCTACTCTGGGGCCAACGTCCTGACTTTC
CSVGGSYSGANVLTF
>NA|TRBD1|TRBJ1-3|TRBV19
TGTGCCAGTAGTACCCGACAGGGGACTGGAAACACCATATATTTT
CASSTRQGTGNTIYF
>medium-sized|NA|TRBJ2-5|TRBV7-2
TGTGCCAGCAGCTTAGGATCGCGATCAGGCCAAGAGACCCAGTACTTC
CASSLGSRSGQETQYF
>few|NA|TRBJ1-1|TRBV7-9
TGTGCCAGCAGCTTAGCGCAGGCGAACACTGAAGCTTTCTTT
CASSLAQANTEAFF
>NA|TRBD1|TRBJ2-6|TRBV7-7
TGTGCTAGCAGCCCAAGGACAGGCCTACCATCTGGGGCCAACGTCCTGACTTTC
CASSPRTGLPSGANVLTF
>few|NA|TRBJ1-1|TRBV7-3
TGTGCCAGCAGCTCCGAGAGGGGGGCTGAAGCTTTCTTT
CASSSERGAEAFF
>few|TRBD1|TRBJ2-7|TRBV7-9
TGTGCCAGCAGCCCTACAGGGGGCGCGATTATCGAGCAGTACTTC
CASSPTGGAIIEQYF
>NA|NA|TRBJ2-7|TRBV5-1
TGCGCCAGCAGCTCCGGACGTAGCAGCTCCTACGAGCAGTACTTC
CASSSGRSSSYEQYF
>once|NA|TRBJ1-2|TRBV4-1
TGCGCCAGCAGCCTGCCCCAGGGACTTGGCTACACCTTC
CASSLPQGLGYTF
>NA|NA|TRBJ1-4|TRBV18
TGTGCCAGCTCACCACCGTCGTCAGGTTGGCTGTTTTTT
CASSPPSSGWLFF
>NA|NA|TRBJ2-1|TRBV6-6
TGTGCCAGCAGCCCCGGGAACTACAATGAGCAGTTCTTC
CASSPGNYNEQFF
>NA|NA|TRBJ2-1|TRBV11-3
TGTGCCAGCAGCTCCATCAGGGATGAGCAGTTCTTC
CASSSIRDEQFF
>NA|TRBD2|TRBJ2-5|TRBV19
TGTGCCAGTAGTACGGGACTAGCGGGGGGTTCAGGAGAGACCCAGTACTTC
CASSTGLAGGSGETQYF
>once|NA|TRBJ1-5|TRBV5-4
TGTGCCAGCAGCAATGGGGGGGGCATCCTGGATCAGCCCCAGCATTTT
CASSNGGGILDQPQHF
>NA|NA|TRBJ1-5|TRBV6-6
TGTGCCAGCAGTCACGGGACACCTAGCAATCAGCCCCAGCATTTT
CASSHGTPSNQPQHF
>once|NA|TRBJ2-3|TRBV7-3
TGTGCCAGCAGCTTAAGAGGGGGGGCCGGAGATACGCAGTATTTT
CASSLRGGAGDTQYF
>few|NA|TRBJ2-3|TRBV5-4
TGTGCCAGCAGCCCTAAATTCGGCACAGATACGCAGTATTTT
CASSPKFGTDTQYF
>NA|NA|TRBJ2-3|TRBV9
TGTGCCAGCAGCGTAGCCGACACAGATACGCAGTATTTT
CASSVADTDTQYF
>once|NA|TRBJ1-1|TRBV9
TGTGCCAGCAGCGTAGCCCCTAACACTGAAGCTTTCTTT
CASSVAPNTEAFF
>few|NA|TRBJ1-1|TRBV5-5
TGTGCCAGCAGCTTCGGGGCGAACACTGAAGCTTTCTTT
CASSFGANTEAFF
>NA|NA|TRBJ1-5|TRBV6-5
TGTGCCAGCCATTACCCGGACGCGGGCAATCAGCCCCAGCATTTT
CASHYPDAGNQPQHF
>once|TRBD1|TRBJ2-5|TRBV5-4
TGTGCCAGCAGCTTGGTACAGGGGGCGGGAGAGACCCAGTACTTC
CASSLVQGAGETQYF
>NA|TRBD2|TRBJ2-5|TRBV11-3
TGTGCCAGCAGGGCCGGGACTAGCGGAAAAGAGACCCAGTACTTC
CASRAGTSGKETQYF
>NA|NA|TRBJ1-5|TRBV19
TGTGCCAGTAGCCCGGGGACGCTCACCAATCAGCCCCAGCATTTT
CASSPGTLTNQPQHF